The entry below gives a single T cell receptor (beta chain) sequence along with its context. Antigen: not known. Primers included in the PCR were 60 Vbeta and 13 Jbeta primers. The repertoire was sequenced with immunoSEQ multiplex PCR; TCRdb's copy has only in-frame clones and lacks some. The sample has about 70,000 clones; roughly 90% are singletons. The CDR3 loop spans 17 amino acids. The sample belongs to a study of cytomegalovirus exposure and HLA in healthy donors. Study-level background: Previous work identified around 120 million unique TCR beta sequences from 150 million to 200 million T cells. Study-wide results and limits: Later analysis suggested most CMV-associated TCR beta chains were HLA-restricted. Trimming of TCR beta V- and J-genes showed a link, identified in a later analysis, to a missense DCLRE1C variant. In a later analysis, common viral pathogens appeared linked to several of the most significant clusters.

The source is a woman aged 25-40 years in good health and CMV-seronegative. The V call is TRBV1, the J call TRBJ2-1; TRBD2 is the table's D call, not checked against the DNA. TRBV1 is a pseudogene locus. Sequenced material: PBMCs. The CDR3 is CTSSPRGSVDSYNEQFF. The DNA of the CDR3 is TGCACCAGCAGCCCGCGCGGGAGTGTCGACTCCTACAATGAGCAGTTCTTC.